The 16 T cell receptor beta chains listed next were all sequenced from one sample in a study of tumor and adjacent non-tumor tissue in lung cancer. The template was RNA from unsorted bulk tissue. The normal lung tissue was taken more than 3 cm from the tumor edge. Three rounds of nested PCR, following a modified ARM-PCR protocol, produced the TCRbeta library. TCRdb re-analysed the multiplex PCR reads in MiXCR, keeping a single row per CDR3 protein. This sample yields around 99,000 distinct CDR3 sequences, of which 62% are seen a single time; under 20% belongs to the top ten. Source material: distant non-tumor lung tissue. These receptor sequences come from a man in his sixties with non-small cell lung cancer.

On this clonotype itself: An end of the junction does not agree with germline; a read error may underlie this. The rearrangement joins TRBV25-1 to TRBJ2-7, with a weak D call TRBD2 (5 bases). In germline, CDR1 is MGHDK, CDR2 SYGVNS. This CDR3 spans 14 amino acids. The CDR3 protein is CAGSGRAGTNKQYF. The CDR3 region has the DNA TGTGCCGGCAGCGGTAGGGCGGGTACCAACAAGCAGTACTTC.

A word on this clonotype: A much larger clonotype is one base distant, so this may be a read error. The chain has TRBV28 and TRBJ2-5, with D tentatively TRBD1 (7 bases). The germline CDR1 and CDR2 sequences are MDHEN and SYDVKM. CDR3 length: 13 residues. With 10 bases removed from V and 2 bases from J, the gap between germline ends came to 14 bases. As DNA, the CDR3 is TGTGCCACCAGGGGGACTTTACAAGAGACCCAGTACTTC. Its protein is CATRGTLQETQYF.

In regard to this clonotype: A read error may explain this, as a much larger clone is one base away. The chain uses TRBV24-1 and TRBJ2-1; the D gene could be TRBD1 or TRBD2 (5 bases each). CDR3 size: 13 residues. Germline loops: CDR1 KGHDR, CDR2 SFDVKD. CDR3 residues: CATCDLGHNEQFF. The DNA for the CDR3 is TGTGCCACCTGTGATTTGGGACACAATGAGCAGTTCTTC.

This clonotype has a count of ten or more. A much larger clonotype is one base distant, so this may be a read error. The chain joins TRBV6-5 to TRBJ2-1, with 10 bases matching TRBD2. The CDR3 has 17 residues. CDR1 and CDR2 (germline): MNHEY, SVGAGI. For the CDR3, the DNA is TGTGCCAGCAGTTACTTAGCTAGCGGGAGATCCTACAATGAGCGGTTCTTC. It codes for CASSYLASGRSYNERFF.

The J gene is TRBJ2-2, the V gene TRBV29-1; D may be TRBD2 (5 bases). The CDR3 loop spans 14 amino acids. CDR1 and CDR2 (germline): SQVTM, ANQGSEA. V lost 7 bases to trimming and J lost 14 bases, with 26 bases between them. CDR3 region: CSAQRLDLTGKLFF. CDR3 coding DNA: TGCAGCGCCCAAAGGTTGGATTTGACCGGGAAACTGTTTTTT.

This clonotype has just a few counts. The chain is built from TRBV7-8 and TRBJ2-2; a weak D match, TRBD2 (6 bases). Germline values: CDR1 SGHVS, CDR2 FQNEAQ. The V and J ends lost 4 bases and 2 bases respectively, with 11 bases between them. CDR3 length equals 15 residues. CDR3 sequence reads: CASSSGEANTGELFF. CDR3 bases: TGTGCCAGCAGCTCGGGAGAGGCAAACACCGGGGAGCTGTTTTTT.

Concerning this clonotype itself: One base away lies a much larger clone, so this may be a sequencing read error. This chain connects TRBV5-4 to TRBJ2-1, with D possibly TRBD1 on 5 matching bases. Germline V gene sequence: CDR1 SGHNT, CDR2 YYREEE (reference sequence). The CDR3 covers 15 residues. The CDR3 loop reads CASSPDRASDNEQFF. The CDR3 DNA follows: TGTGCCAGCAGCCCTGACAGAGCCTCCGACAATGAGCAGTTCTTC.

This clonotype was seen more than once but under ten times. This chain links TRBV5-1 with TRBJ2-1, with TRBD2 identical over 9 bases. After removal of 3 bases from V and 6 bases from J, the junction contained 7 bases not matched to a gene. The CDR3 is 15 amino acids. Germline V lookup: CDR1 SGHRS, CDR2 YFSETQ. The CDR3 coding sequence is TGCGCCAGCAGCTCCCTTGCGGGGGGGGGCAATGAGCAGTTCTTC. This codes for CASSSLAGGGNEQFF.

A remark on this clonotype: This could be a read error, since a much larger clone is one nucleotide away. The chain employs TRBV12-3 or TRBV12-4 and TRBJ1-5, with TRBD1 as a possible D gene (6 bases). CDR3 size: 14 residues. This CDR3 reads CTSSWDTSNQPQHF. The DNA for the CDR3 is TGTACCAGCAGCTGGGACACAAGCAATCAGCCCCAGCATTTT.

Turning to this clonotype: An end of the junction differs from the germline gene, which may be a read error. V is TRBV11-3 and J is TRBJ2-1; a weak D match, TRBD2 (5 bases). CDR1 is SGHNT and CDR2 is YENEEA in the germline V gene. This CDR3 has 11 amino acids. This chain's CDR3 is CTSGEAHGQFF. Written as DNA, the CDR3 is TGTACCAGCGGCGAGGCGCATGGGCAGTTCTTC.

At least ten counts were recorded for this clonotype. This rearrangement joins TRBV29-1 to TRBJ1-4, with 8 bases aligning to TRBD1. The CDR3 spans 13 residues. V shed 7 bases and J 5 bases; nucleotides not matched to a gene: 6. Germline-derived CDR1 and CDR2 are SQVTM and ANQGSEA. This chain's CDR3 is CSAQTGANEKLFF. The CDR3 DNA is TGCAGCGCACAGACAGGGGCAAATGAAAAACTGTTTTTT.

This clonotype was detected many times. The gene calls are TRBV5-4 and TRBJ1-2; D gene uncertain. The CDR3 is made up of 14 amino acids. V was pared by 1 base and J by 7 bases, with 14 bases between. From germline, CDR1 is SGHNT and CDR2 YYREEE (reference sequence). The chain's CDR3 is CASSLRVAIGGYTF. The CDR3 nucleotides are TGTGCCAGCAGCTTGAGGGTGGCTATTGGTGGCTACACCTTC.

This clonotype turned up a few times. This may arise from a read error, as a much more abundant clone is one base away. The V gene is TRBV12-3 or TRBV12-4, the J gene TRBJ2-2, with D tentatively TRBD1 (6 bases). Between the trimmed V and J ends, which lost 5 bases and 2 bases, there was a span of 15 bases. The CDR3 sequence is 16 residues long. The chain's CDR3 is CASSPRTVLNTGELFF. Written as DNA, the CDR3 is TGTGCCAGCAGTCCACGGACAGTACTAAACACCGGGGAGCTGTTTTTT.

V gene TRBV18 combines with J gene TRBJ2-6; D remains unclear. Germline V gene sequence: CDR1 KGHSH, CDR2 LQKENI. The ends were cut back, 6 bases at V and 0 bases at J, with 3 bases in the middle. The CDR3 has 13 residues. DNA of the CDR3: TGTGCCAGCTCGAGCTCTGGGGCCAACGTCCTGACTTTC. Its protein product is CASSSSGANVLTF.

Ten or more counts support this clonotype. J is TRBJ2-3 and V is TRBV6-5; 8 positions agree with TRBD2. CDR3 length: 16 residues. The ends lost 7 bases at V and 1 base at J; junction bases unmatched: 10. CDR1 is MNHEY and CDR2 is SVGAGI in the germline V gene. CDR3 sequence reads: CASNNRPGGGTDTQYF. DNA of the CDR3: TGTGCCAGCAACAACAGACCCGGGGGGGGCACAGATACGCAGTATTTT.

As to this clonotype: A much larger clone is a single base away; this may be a read error. V is TRBV5-4 and J is TRBJ2-1; D is unresolved. Germline V CDR1 and CDR2: SGHNT, YYREEE (reference sequence). The CDR3 sequence is 11 residues long. As DNA, the CDR3 is TGTGCCAGCAGCAATAACAATGCGCAGTTCTTC. Translated: CASSNNNAQFF.